What follows are 2 T cell receptor beta chains derived from one specimen sequenced in a study of shared clonotypes between healthy human individuals. Clones were sequenced by immunoSEQ multiplex PCR, and TCRdb holds only the in-frame ones, with some missing. The profile covers about 960,000 clones, with around 80% appearing a single time and approximately 1.5% taken by the ten largest. Sequences were obtained from memory CD4+ T cells sorted from blood. Subset noted: CD45RA-negative fraction. These receptors were obtained from a young man in good health.

The DNA for the CDR3 is TGTGCCAGCAGGGCGGACCCAAATAGCAATCAGCCCCAGCATTTT. Amino acids: CASRADPNSNQPQHF. The chain couples TRBV6-1 to TRBJ1-5, with D unresolved. V lost 6 bases and J lost 0, with 12 bases in between. This CDR3 spans 15 amino acids. The germline CDR1 and CDR2 sequences are MNHNS and SASEGT.

The chain's CDR3 is CASSFGGQGTDTQYF. The CDR3 DNA follows: TGTGCCAGCAGTTTTGGAGGACAGGGAACAGATACGCAGTATTTT. The chain couples TRBV27 to TRBJ2-3; TRBD1 matches 8 bases. This CDR3 spans 15 amino acids. J gave up 3 bases and V 3 bases, and 5 bases lay outside the gene matches. Germline V gives CDR1 MNHEY, CDR2 SMNVEV (reference sequence).